These 21 T cell receptor beta chains were all obtained from the same sample, sequenced in a study of T cell repertoires in cytomegalovirus infection. TCRdb itself ran the reads through MiXCR, one entry per CDR3 protein. The table records 110,000 to 150,000 distinct CDR3 sequences, 25% to 35% of them present only once. These TCRs' antigens remain unknown. The sample here was CD8+ T cells from cultured PBMCs, taken from culture after CMV antigen stimulation. These receptors were obtained from a human donor in good health (CMV status not recorded). Some clones in this sample may be carry-over from other donors' samples.

The chain combines TRBV15 with TRBJ2-3; maybe TRBD2 (5 bases). CDR3 length equals 15 residues. V lost 5 bases and J 4 bases, leaving 16 bases between the germline ends. Germline CDR1 LNHNV, CDR2 YYDKDF (reference sequence). The CDR3: CATSGGPGRADTQYF. CDR3 coding DNA: TGTGCCACCAGCGGTGGGCCGGGAAGGGCAGATACGCAGTATTTT.

The genes are TRBV3-1 and TRBJ2-6, with D perhaps TRBD2 (5 bases). Germline CDR1 LGHDT, CDR2 YNNKEL (reference sequence). V was pared by 0 bases and J by 0 bases, with 6 bases between. This CDR3 contains 16 residues. The CDR3: CASSQDGLSGANVLTF. CDR3 in DNA: TGTGCCAGCAGCCAAGACGGACTCTCTGGGGCCAACGTCCTGACTTTC.

The rearrangement uses TRBV13 and TRBJ2-1, with TRBD1 matching over 7 bases. V lost 6 bases to trimming and J lost 0 bases; unmatched junction nucleotides: 11. The CDR3 extends over 17 amino acids. Germline loops: CDR1 PRHDT, CDR2 FYEKMQ (reference sequence). CDR3 amino acids: CASSQQTGFSSYNEQFF. The CDR3 DNA follows: TGTGCCAGCAGTCAACAGACAGGGTTCAGCTCCTACAATGAGCAGTTCTTC.

The table lists this clonotype with a few counts. V usage is TRBV7-8 and J usage is TRBJ2-7; the D is unclear. The CDR3 covers 13 residues. V shed 4 bases and J shed 2 bases, with 9 bases lying between them. Per germline, CDR1 SGHVS and CDR2 FQNEAQ. This chain's CDR3 is CASSSGGTYEQYF. CDR3 nucleotides: TGTGCCAGCAGCTCTGGCGGTACCTACGAGCAGTACTTC.

This clonotype came up a few times. This chain uses TRBV19 with TRBJ1-1; 8 bases are shared with TRBD1. Germline CDR1 and CDR2: LNHDA and SQIVND (reference sequence). Trimming cost V 1 base and J 1 base; bases outside gene matches: 2. The CDR3 extends over 15 amino acids. The CDR3 DNA sequence: TGTGCCAGTAGTATAGGAGGACAGGGGAACACTGAAGCTTTCTTT. Translation gives CASSIGGQGNTEAFF.

The chain couples TRBV7-9 to TRBJ1-1, with TRBD1 matching 10 bases. This CDR3 has 16 residues. Germline V gene lookup returns CDR1 SEHNR and CDR2 FQNEAQ (reference sequence). V lost 4 bases to trimming and J lost 3 bases; unmatched junction nucleotides: 8. The CDR3 loop is CASSYGPGTGDTEAFF. The CDR3 DNA follows: TGTGCCAGCAGCTACGGACCCGGGACAGGGGACACTGAAGCTTTCTTT.

This clonotype was recorded a few times. The CDR3 DNA reads as TGTGCCAGTAGTAGTTCGACAGCTTATCAGCCCCAGCATTTT. Its protein is CASSSSTAYQPQHF. The chain combines TRBV19 with TRBJ1-5; TRBD1 is a possible D gene (5 bases). Germline-derived CDR1 and CDR2 are LNHDA and SQIVND (reference sequence). This CDR3 region has 14 residues. Between the trimmed V and J ends, which lost 4 bases and 5 bases, there was a span of 12 bases.

This clonotype has a handful of counts. The chain recombines TRBV6-2 or TRBV6-3 with TRBJ2-7; D is undetermined. In germline, CDR1 is MNHEY, CDR2 SVGEGT. The ends were cut back, 0 bases at V and 1 base at J, with 13 bases in the middle. The CDR3 has 16 amino acids. The CDR3 coding sequence is TGTGCCAGCAGTTACTCGTATGACGTGACTTCCTACGAGCAGTACTTC. It translates to CASSYSYDVTSYEQYF.

This clonotype was seen more than once but under ten times. The chain employs TRBV7-6 and TRBJ2-4, with D perhaps matching TRBD1 (6 bases). The V end lost 5 bases, the J end lost 3 bases, and 14 bases lay between the germline ends. The CDR3 spans 15 residues. Looked up from germline, CDR1 is SGHVS and CDR2 is FNYEAQ. CDR3 sequence reads: CASSQGQGFKNIQYF. The CDR3 DNA reads TGTGCCAGCAGCCAAGGGCAGGGGTTCAAAAACATTCAGTACTTC.

The V gene is TRBV6-1, the J gene TRBJ2-3; no firm D call. CDR1 is MNHNS and CDR2 is SASEGT in the germline V gene. Between the trimmed V and J ends, which lost 6 bases and 0 bases, there was a span of 7 bases. This CDR3 contains 13 residues. CDR3 in DNA: TGTGCCAGCAGAGGCTCTAGCACAGATACGCAGTATTTT. Protein product: CASRGSSTDTQYF.

V and J are TRBV7-8 and TRBJ2-7; tentatively, D is TRBD1 (5 bases). CDR1 SGHVS and CDR2 FQNEAQ come from the germline V gene. The CDR3 covers 14 residues. Trimming shortened V by 5 bases and J by 0 bases, and 11 bases separated the two germline ends. The CDR3 here is CASSTRQPSYEQYF. CDR3 coding DNA: TGTGCCAGCAGCACCAGACAGCCCTCCTACGAGCAGTACTTC.

This clonotype was picked up a small number of times. The V call is TRBV29-1, the J call TRBJ1-2; the D gene is possibly TRBD1 (5 bases). This CDR3 is built from 12 residues. Trimming left V 5 bases short and J 4 bases short, with 11 bases between. Germline lookup yields CDR1 SQVTM and CDR2 ANQGSEA. The CDR3 coding sequence is TGCAGCGTTCAGGGCTTCTTCTATGGCTACACCTTC. It is translated as CSVQGFFYGYTF.

This clonotype has a count of ten or more. The chain recombines TRBV7-9 with TRBJ2-5; unclear D gene. Germline V gene sequence: CDR1 SEHNR, CDR2 FQNEAQ (reference sequence). Trimming shortened V by 2 bases and J by 3 bases, and 7 bases separated the two germline ends. The CDR3 has 13 residues. CDR3 loop: CASSLRAEETQYF. CDR3 DNA: TGTGCCAGCAGCTTAAGGGCCGAAGAGACCCAGTACTTC.

The chain links TRBV4-2 to TRBJ2-2, with D unresolved. CDR3 length: 13 amino acids. The V gene lost 0 bases and the J gene lost 8 bases, with 7 bases spanning the gap. CDR1 LGHNA and CDR2 YNFKEQ come from the germline V gene. The CDR3 bases are TGTGCCAGCAGCCAAGATCTGGGGGGGGAGCTGTTTTTT. It specifies CASSQDLGGELFF.

This clonotype was seen more than once but under ten times. The CDR3 region is CASSSPVLIGASDTEAFF. The CDR3 DNA reads TGTGCCAGCAGCTCCCCGGTTTTGATTGGGGCGTCGGACACTGAAGCTTTCTTT. The rearrangement links TRBV7-3 to TRBJ1-1; weak D call: TRBD1 (5 bases). The germline gives CDR1 SGHTA, CDR2 FQGTGA. Between the trimmed V and J ends, which lost 4 bases and 3 bases, there was a span of 24 bases. This CDR3 comprises 18 residues. The whole variable domain, filled in from reference TRBV7-3 and TRBJ1-1, reads GAGVSQTPSNKVTEKGKYVELRCDPISGHTALYWYRQSLGQGPEFLIYFQGTGAADDSGLPNDRFFAVRPEGSVSTLKIQRTERGDSAVYLCASSSPVLIGASDTEAFFGQGTRLTVV.

The rearrangement joins TRBV5-1 to TRBJ1-5; unclear D gene. The CDR3 covers 15 residues. Germline V gene sequence: CDR1 SGHRS, CDR2 YFSETQ. Between the trimmed V and J ends, which lost 2 bases and 2 bases, there was a span of 11 bases. The CDR3 coding sequence is TGCGCCAGCAGCTTCTCGGACCCGGGCAATCAGCCCCAGCATTTT. Translated, it gives CASSFSDPGNQPQHF.

The gene calls are TRBV6-6 and TRBJ1-1; possible D gene TRBD1, 6 bases. CDR3 length equals 14 residues. Trimming left V 3 bases short and J 4 bases short, with 12 bases between. CDR1 and CDR2 (germline): MNHNY, SVGAGI (reference sequence). The CDR3 DNA reads as TGTGCCAGCAGTTATCTGGGGGCGGGCACTGAAGCTTTCTTT. The encoded protein is CASSYLGAGTEAFF.

J is TRBJ2-6 and V is TRBV7-8; D is perhaps TRBD1 (6 bases). CDR1 is SGHVS, CDR2 FQNEAQ, per germline. Between the trimmed V and J ends, which lost 2 bases and 4 bases, there was a span of 12 bases. The CDR3 is made up of 16 amino acids. The CDR3 region has the DNA TGTGCCAGCAGCTTACCTCAGGGGCGGGGGGCCAACGTCCTGACTTTC. It is translated as CASSLPQGRGANVLTF.

This clonotype was seen a few times. The chain employs TRBV5-1 and TRBJ2-7, with D uncertain. Germline V gene data show CDR1 as SGHRS and CDR2 as YFSETQ. The V and J ends lost 4 bases and 0 bases respectively, with 14 bases between them. The CDR3 length is 15 residues. DNA of the CDR3: TGCGCCAGCAGCCCCGACTCCTTGAGCTCCTACGAGCAGTACTTC. It translates to CASSPDSLSSYEQYF.

The gene calls are TRBV18 and TRBJ2-7; D may be TRBD2 (7 bases). The CDR3 totals 15 residues. Germline loops: CDR1 KGHSH, CDR2 LQKENI. V lost 2 bases to trimming and J lost 5 bases, with 16 bases between them. The CDR3 is CASSPEGGGRNEQYF. As DNA, the CDR3 is TGTGCCAGCTCACCAGAGGGAGGGGGAAGGAACGAGCAGTACTTC.

This clonotype was seen ten or more times. The chain combines TRBV6-5 with TRBJ2-7, with 9 nucleotides matching TRBD2. The CDR3 length is 14 residues. Per germline, CDR1 MNHEY and CDR2 SVGAGI. J lost 2 bases, V lost 5 bases, and 4 bases had no gene match. The DNA of the CDR3 is TGTGCCAGCAGTCCTAGCGGGGTGCCCTACGAGCAGTACTTC. This sequence encodes CASSPSGVPYEQYF.